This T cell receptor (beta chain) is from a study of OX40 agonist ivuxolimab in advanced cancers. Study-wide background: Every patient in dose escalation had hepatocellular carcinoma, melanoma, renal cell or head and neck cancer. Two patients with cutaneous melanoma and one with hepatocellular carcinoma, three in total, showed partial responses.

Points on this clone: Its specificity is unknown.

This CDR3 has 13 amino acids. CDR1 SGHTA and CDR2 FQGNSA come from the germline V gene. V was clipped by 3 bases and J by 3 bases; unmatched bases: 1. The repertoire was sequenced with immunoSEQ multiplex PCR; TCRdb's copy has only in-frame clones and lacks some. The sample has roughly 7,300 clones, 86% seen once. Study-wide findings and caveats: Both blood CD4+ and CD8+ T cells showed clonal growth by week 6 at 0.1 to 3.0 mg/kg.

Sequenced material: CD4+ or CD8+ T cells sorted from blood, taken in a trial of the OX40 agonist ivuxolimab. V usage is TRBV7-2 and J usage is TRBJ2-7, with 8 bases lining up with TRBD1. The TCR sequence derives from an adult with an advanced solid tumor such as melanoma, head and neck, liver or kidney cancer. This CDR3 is CASSLGTGYEQYF. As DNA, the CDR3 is TGTGCCAGCAGCTTGGGGACAGGCTACGAGCAGTACTTC.